Listed here are 22 T cell receptor delta chains from one sample, sequenced in a study of γδ T cells in repeated Plasmodium falciparum infection. Gammadelta T cells were flow-sorted from PBMC into Vgamma9/Vdelta2+ and Vdelta2-negative populations for bulk analysis. TCRdb re-called clones from the multiplex PCR reads using CATT. The sample lists around 50,000 delta-chain clones, about 1.6% seen once, with over 7.5% in the top ten. What was sequenced was gamma-delta T cells from blood. The receptors stem from a pool of human donors (malaria-infected and uninfected, not separated).

This clone was seen a few times. A much larger clone lies one base from this, so it may be a read error. Other DNA sequences of this sample code for an identical CDR3. J gene calling gave no result, while the V gene is TRDV1; the D call TRDD3 from the table was never checked on the DNA. Germline loops: CDR1 TSWWSYY, CDR2 QGS. This CDR3 region has 21 residues. The CDR3: CALGDPLPTLLGVLLTDKLIF. CDR3 DNA: TGTGCTCTTGGGGACCCCCTTCCAACATTACTGGGGGTTTTACTCACCGATAAACTAATCTTT.

This clone was counted at least ten times. Only one base separates this from a far larger clonotype, so it likely reflects a read error. The same CDR3 arises from other DNA sequences in this sample as well. The gene calls are TRDV3 and TRDJ1; D gene unclear. Germline CDR1 is TVYSNPD and CDR2 is GDNSRS (reference sequence). There are 17 residues in the CDR3. CDR3 residues: CAFKGLWRGGYTDKLIF. CDR3 nucleotide sequence: TGTGCCTTTAAAGGACTGTGGAGGGGTGGGTACACCGATAAGCTCATCTTT.

The table lists this clone with a few counts. The J gene was not called, though the V gene is TRDV1; TRDD3, the table's D call, lacks a check against the DNA. The CDR3 spans 26 residues. Germline CDR1 and CDR2: TSWWSYY and QGS. The CDR3 DNA sequence: TGTGCTCTTGGGGAATTAGGGCCTCCTACGATTAGCTGGGGGATACGGGGGCCTTCTTACACCGATAAACTCATCTTC. As protein: CALGELGPPTISWGIRGPSYTDKLIF.

This clone has just a few counts. Given a far larger clone just one base away, this is likely a sequencing read error. The sample contains more than one DNA sequence encoding this CDR3. J is TRDJ1 and V is TRDV3; a possible D gene is TRDD3 (6 bases). The J gene is absent in TCRdb and was assigned here via DNA matching to germline. V gave up 0 bases and J gave up 4 bases, with 21 bases separating them. This CDR3 is built from 16 residues. Germline CDR1 TVYSNPD, CDR2 GDNSRS (reference sequence). The CDR3 loop reads CAFRNTGYLRGDKLIF. For the CDR3, the DNA is TGTGCCTTTAGGAATACTGGGTACCTCCGGGGCGATAAACTCATCTTT.

This clone was counted only a few times. A far larger clone is just one base off, so this is likely a read error. Other DNA sequences from this sample encode an identical CDR3 as well. The V gene is TRDV1, the J gene TRDJ1; unclear D gene. The V and J ends lost 3 bases and 1 base respectively, with 24 bases between them. This CDR3 comprises 19 residues. Germline assignment: CDR1 TSWWSYY and CDR2 QGS. CDR3 bases: TGTGCTCTTGGGGATAACCTGCCCTCCTCTTTTCAGTTCACCGATAAACTCATCTTT. Translated, it gives CALGDNLPSSFQFTDKLIF.

This clone was recorded at least ten times. TCRdb's protein, taken from a much larger clone, differs from this DNA's translation at residue 11, likely owing to a read error; the protein displayed comes from the DNA. This chain connects TRDV1 to TRDJ1, with no clear D. V was clipped by 0 bases and J by 0 bases, with 20 bases between them. Germline assignment: CDR1 TSWWSYY and CDR2 QGS. This CDR3 has 19 amino acids. This CDR3 reads CALGELPVYGLRNTDKLIF. The DNA of the CDR3 is TGTGCTCTTGGGGAACTGCCGGTCTACGGTCTCCGGAACACCGATAAACTCATCTTT.

With respect to this clone: TCRdb attributes to this sequence the protein of a much larger clone, which differs from the DNA translation at residue 5; a read error is likely, and the protein displayed is translated from the DNA. The chain uses TRDV3 and TRDJ1, with TRDD3 as a possible D gene (5 bases). CDR1 is TVYSNPD and CDR2 is GDNSRS in the germline V gene (reference sequence). The CDR3 runs to 14 residues. The V gene lost 4 bases and the J gene lost 3 bases, with 18 bases spanning the gap. CDR3 bases: TGTGCCTATCGCCAGGGGGGTCGACCCGATAAACTCATCTTT. It codes for CAYRQGGRPDKLIF. Supplemented by reference TRDV3 and TRDJ1, the full variable domain reads CDKVTQSSPDQTVASGSEVVLLCTYDTVYSNPDLFWYRIRPDYSFQFVFYGDNSRSEGADFTQGRFSVKHILTQKAFHLVISPVRTEDSATYYCAYRQGGRPDKLIFGKGTRVTVEP.

This clone was counted only a few times. A far larger clone is only one base removed, so a read error is likely. Other DNA sequences in the sample encode the same CDR3. This sequence joins TRDV2 and TRDJ1; D unresolved. This CDR3 comprises 18 residues. Germline CDR1 reads GEAIGNYY; CDR2 reads EKD. The CDR3 spells CACDTKYYQPMYTDKLIF. Written as DNA, the CDR3 is TGTGCCTGTGACACGAAGTACTACCAGCCGATGTACACCGATAAACTCATTTTT.

A remark on this clone: The TCRdb record carries a much larger clone's protein, which differs from this DNA's translation at residue 13; a read error is the likely cause, and the protein listed here is the DNA translation. The CDR3 is CALGELPSYMGGDHSYTDKLIF. The CDR3 DNA is TGTGCTCTTGGGGAACTACCTTCCTACATGGGTGGGGATCACTCATACACCGATAAACTCATCTTT. The chain has TRDV1 and TRDJ1, with 9 bases aligning to TRDD2. The J gene, missing from TCRdb, was assigned here through DNA to germline matching. V lost 0 bases, J lost 0 bases, and 20 bases stayed unmatched. In germline, CDR1 is TSWWSYY, CDR2 QGS. The length of the CDR3 is 22 residues.

This clone turned up a few times. This likely reflects a read error, since a far larger clone is one base away. The same CDR3 is also encoded by other DNA sequences in this sample. The CDR3 DNA reads TGTGCCCTTGGGGGTGGTGAGTTAAGGGTAGTGTGGTTTTTGGGGGATACTAGCCCACTTCCAACCGATAAACTCATCTTT. It is translated as CALGGGELRVVWFLGDTSPLPTDKLIF. The chain is built from TRDV1 and TRDJ1; 10 bases agree with TRDD3. This CDR3 region has 27 residues. The germline V gene encodes CDR1 TSWWSYY and CDR2 QGS.

This clone was counted at least ten times. V and J are TRDV2 and TRDJ1, with 9 bases that match TRDD3. Germline lookup yields CDR1 GEAIGNYY and CDR2 EKD. This CDR3 has 20 residues. V was pared by 4 bases and J by 0 bases, with 20 bases of the junction left unmatched. Written as DNA, the CDR3 is TGTGCCTGTGATAGCCTTGGACTAAGTACTGGGGGAGAGTACACCGATAAACTCATCTTT. Amino acids: CACDSLGLSTGGEYTDKLIF.

This clone is labeled medium-sized. The V and J genes are TRDV1 and TRDJ1; no clear D. This CDR3 region has 16 residues. Germline-derived CDR1 and CDR2 are TSWWSYY and QGS. With 5 bases removed from V and 2 bases from J, the gap between germline ends came to 18 bases. The CDR3 sequence is CALGSPEGRWTDKLIF. The CDR3 DNA sequence: TGTGCTCTTGGGTCCCCCGAGGGAAGGTGGACCGATAAACTCATCTTT.

To note about this clone: This DNA's translation and the protein TCRdb lists, from a much larger clone, do not match at residue 12, likely due to a read error; the protein shown is translated from the DNA. V is TRDV3 and J is TRDJ1; a weak D match, TRDD3 (7 bases). Looked up from germline, CDR1 is TVYSNPD and CDR2 is GDNSRS (reference sequence). The germline V and J ends were trimmed by 0 bases and 0 bases, with 32 bases remaining between them. The CDR3 consists of 21 residues. CDR3 DNA sequence: TGTGCCTTTAGAGCGCCTTCCCCCCTGGGGGCCATGTGGGCGTACACCGATAAACTCATCTTT. Translating it yields CAFRAPSPLGAMWAYTDKLIF.

As regards this clone: A read error is the likely source, as a far larger clone sits one nucleotide away. Different DNA sequences within this sample yield the same CDR3. V gene TRDV1 combines with J gene TRDJ1, with 10 bases lining up with TRDD3. TCRdb supplies no J gene; here it was assigned by aligning the nucleotide sequence to germline. The CDR3 has 23 amino acids. Germline V gene data show CDR1 as TSWWSYY and CDR2 as QGS. Germline trimming cut 2 bases from V and 2 bases from J; bases unmatched to any gene: 26. The CDR3 DNA follows: TGTGCTCTTGGGGAATTTTTTCCGTTTTCCTACGTGGGGGGATACGTAGCAACCGATAAACTCATCTTT. Translating it yields CALGEFFPFSYVGGYVATDKLIF.

This clone was counted only a few times. The J gene is TRDJ1, the V gene TRDV1, with D hard to call. TCRdb does not report a J gene; here it was assigned by matching the DNA to germline references. V was trimmed by 3 bases and J by 0 bases, leaving 17 bases between them. CDR1 and CDR2 (germline): TSWWSYY, QGS. The CDR3 extends over 17 amino acids. In DNA form, the CDR3 reads TGTGCTCTTGGGGACGCGGACCGCCCGGAGTACACCGATAAACTCATCTTT. Translating gives CALGDADRPEYTDKLIF.

The rearrangement joins TRDV2 to TRDJ3; 10 nucleotides match TRDD3. The J gene, missing from TCRdb, was assigned here through DNA to germline matching. The CDR3 extends over 22 amino acids. Germline V CDR1 and CDR2: GEAIGNYY, EKD. V dropped 0 bases and J dropped 1; count of bases not matched to a gene: 14. The CDR3 is CACDTGYSTGGSSSWDTRQMFF. CDR3 sequence (DNA): TGTGCCTGTGACACCGGGTACAGTACTGGGGGATCCTCATCCTGGGACACCCGACAGATGTTTTTC.

Concerning this clone itself: A far more abundant clone sits one base away, making this likely a read error. This specimen includes other DNA sequences encoding the same CDR3. The rearrangement links TRDV1 to TRDJ1, with 11 bases identical to TRDD3. Germline matching of the DNA provided the J gene here, since TCRdb leaves it blank. The length of the CDR3 is 17 residues. Germline CDR1 and CDR2: TSWWSYY and QGS. V shed 0 bases, J shed 8 bases, and the junction held 11 bases outside the gene matches. This chain's CDR3 is CALGELGNPYWGIKLIF. The CDR3 coding sequence is TGTGCTCTTGGGGAACTAGGAAATCCTTACTGGGGGATAAAACTCATCTTT.

In this sample, this clone turned up many times. Within the sample, other DNA sequences also encode this same CDR3. The chain joins TRDV1 to TRDJ1; maybe TRDD3 (5 bases). This CDR3 contains 17 residues. Germline V gives CDR1 TSWWSYY, CDR2 QGS. V gave up 0 bases and J gave up 3 bases, with 17 bases separating them. CDR3 in amino acids: CALGELRALWVADKLIF. DNA of the CDR3: TGTGCTCTTGGGGAACTAAGAGCCCTCTGGGTCGCCGATAAACTCATCTTT.

This clone has ten or more counts. TCRdb lists a protein that is different at residue 7 from the translated DNA; the protein given here uses the DNA translation. The chain uses TRDV1 and TRDJ1; 7 nucleotides agree with TRDD3. The germline CDR1 and CDR2 sequences are TSWWSYY and QGS. V trimming: 1 base; J trimming: 0 bases; junction bases outside the gene matches: 11. The CDR3 is made up of 18 amino acids. The CDR3 here is CALGEPLGGQTYTDKLIF. The CDR3 DNA reads TGTGCTCTTGGGGAACCTCTTGGGGGACAAACATACACCGATAAACTCATCTTT.

Worth noting for this clone: The amino acid sequence in TCRdb belongs to a much larger clone and departs from this DNA's translation at residue 14, likely a sequencing read error; the sequence shown is translated from the DNA. The rearrangement uses TRDV1 and TRDJ1; TRDD3 might be the D (6 bases). The CDR3 sequence is 24 residues long. Germline CDR1 is TSWWSYY and CDR2 is QGS. The CDR3 loop reads CALGELGLPLNSLGLGDHSPKIIF. The CDR3 region has the DNA TGTGCTCTTGGGGAACTAGGATTGCCTTTGAACTCCCTTGGTCTTGGGGATCACTCCCCTAAAATCATCTTT.

This clone was found a few times. The junction and the germline gene differ at one end; a read error may be behind it. V and J are TRDV1 and TRDJ1, with a possible D match to TRDD3 (5 bases). TCRdb gives no J gene; it was assigned here by matching the DNA to germline. The CDR3 has 18 amino acids. Germline CDR1 is TSWWSYY and CDR2 is QGS. CDR3 sequence reads: CALGEFAWVMKTTGKLIF. The CDR3 nucleotides are TGTGCTCTTGGGGAATTCGCCTGGGTGATGAAGACGACCGGTAAACTCATCTTT.

As for this clone: A read error likely explains why the TCRdb protein, taken from a much larger clone, differs from this DNA's translation at residue 19; the protein shown is translated from the DNA. This sequence joins TRDV1 and TRDJ1; 7 nucleotides match TRDD3. TCRdb does not report a J gene; here it was assigned by matching the DNA to germline references. Germline V lookup: CDR1 TSWWSYY, CDR2 QGS. The J segment lost 4 bases and the V segment lost 0 bases, leaving 32 bases of the junction unmatched. The CDR3 has 24 residues. CDR3 region: CALGELEFYLFRGGIHHIIDKLIF. CDR3 nucleotide sequence: TGTGCTCTTGGGGAACTCGAGTTTTACCTGTTCAGAGGTGGGATACACCACATCATCGATAAACTCATCTTT.